These T cell receptor beta chains were read from a single sample in a study of naive CD8 T cells in extremely preterm neonates. Only in-frame clones appear in the TCRdb table, and some are missing; sequencing was by immunoSEQ multiplex PCR. The table includes tens of thousands of clones, roughly 88% detected once. The sequenced material came from naive CD8+ T cells from cord blood. The receptors were gathered from a boy who was born preterm. Each CDR3 is given with its conserved first and last residue. The D gene is left open where the match is weak. Expanded clones get a size class; other rows say once, few or many, or leave the size out.

TRBV10-2	TRBJ2-7	NA	NA	TGCGCCAGCAGTGAGGCAGGGGTCTACGAGCAGTACTTC	CASSEAGVYEQYF
TRBV19	TRBJ1-2	NA	NA	TGTGCCAGTAGTTCCGGCTATGGCTACACCTTC	CASSSGYGYTF
TRBV6-5	TRBJ2-7	TRBD1	NA	TGTGCCAGCAGTTACTCCACAGGGGGCAACGGCGAGCAGTACTTC	CASSYSTGGNGEQYF
TRBV23-1	TRBJ2-1	TRBD2	NA	TGCGCCAGCAGTCAATCACTAGCGGGCTCCTACAATGAGCAGTTCTTC	CASSQSLAGSYNEQFF
TRBV14	TRBJ1-2	NA	once	TGTGCCAGCAGCCAACAAACTAACTATGGCTACACCTTC	CASSQQTNYGYTF
TRBV21-1	TRBJ1-4	NA	NA	TGTGCCAGCAGCAAAGAAAAACTGTTTTTT	CASSKEKLFF
TRBV15	TRBJ2-7	NA	NA	TGTGCCACCAGCAGAGTACTGACCTACGAGCAGTACTTC	CATSRVLTYEQYF
TRBV6-4	TRBJ2-7	TRBD1	NA	TGTGCCAGCAGTGGCAGGGGGAGCTCCTACGAGCAGTACTTC	CASSGRGSSYEQYF
TRBV2	TRBJ2-7	NA	NA	TGTGCCAGCAGTGAAGCCCAACTCCCTTACGAGCAGTACTTC	CASSEAQLPYEQYF
TRBV6-5	TRBJ1-1	NA	NA	TGTGCCAGCAGTTACTCGGTGAACACTGAAGCTTTCTTT	CASSYSVNTEAFF
TRBV4-1	TRBJ1-2	NA	NA	TGCGCCAGCAGCCAAGATTTCAACTATGGCTACACCTTC	CASSQDFNYGYTF
TRBV18	TRBJ2-7	TRBD2	NA	TGTGCCAGCTCAGGACTAGCGGGGGTTGCCTCCTACGAGCAGTACTTC	CASSGLAGVASYEQYF
TRBV27	TRBJ2-5	TRBD2	NA	TGTGCCAGCAGTTCCCTTCTAGCGGGGGAGCAAGAGACCCAGTACTTC	CASSSLLAGEQETQYF
TRBV30	TRBJ2-1	TRBD2	NA	TGTGCCTGGAGTGTACTAGCGGGGGGTGAGCAGTTCTTC	CAWSVLAGGEQFF
TRBV9	TRBJ2-7	TRBD1	NA	TGTGCCAGCAGCGTAGGGACAGGGTTTTACGAGCAGTACTTC	CASSVGTGFYEQYF
TRBV4-1	TRBJ2-2	NA	NA	TGCGCCAGCAGCCAAGCGGGGGCCCGGACCGGGGAGCTGTTTTTT	CASSQAGARTGELFF
TRBV4-3	TRBJ2-7	TRBD1	NA	TGCGCCAGCAGCCAAGAAACCGGGACAGGGGGCTACGAGCAGTACTTC	CASSQETGTGGYEQYF
TRBV4-1	TRBJ1-5	TRBD1	few	TGCGCCAGCAGCCAAACCGGGACAGGGGACAATCAGCCCCAGCATTTT	CASSQTGTGDNQPQHF
TRBV19	TRBJ2-3	TRBD2	NA	TGTGCCAGTAGTATTGGGACTAGCGGGAGCACAGATACGCAGTATTTT	CASSIGTSGSTDTQYF
TRBV5-1	TRBJ2-4	NA	NA	TGCGCCAGCAGGGGGGCCAAAAACATTCAGTACTTC	CASRGAKNIQYF
TRBV27	TRBJ2-1	TRBD2	NA	TGTGCCAGCAGTTTCCTTCTAGCGGGGGGGTTAAATGAGCAGTTCTTC	CASSFLLAGGLNEQFF
TRBV5-1	TRBJ1-2	TRBD1	NA	TGCGCCAGCAGCTTGGCCGGGACAGGGTATGGCTACACCTTC	CASSLAGTGYGYTF
TRBV7-9	TRBJ2-1	NA	NA	TGTGCCAGCAGCTTCAATGAGCAGTTCTTC	CASSFNEQFF
TRBV9	TRBJ2-4	NA	once	TGTGCCAGCAGCGCCAAAAACATTCAGTACTTC	CASSAKNIQYF
TRBV27	TRBJ1-2	TRBD1	NA	TGTGCCAGCAGTTCAGGGGGCGCTAACTATGGCTACACCTTC	CASSSGGANYGYTF
TRBV9	TRBJ1-3	NA	NA	TGTGCCAGCAGCGTAGTCGGGGTTGGAAACACCATATATTTT	CASSVVGVGNTIYF
TRBV11-2	TRBJ1-5	TRBD1	NA	TGTGCCAGCAGCTTCGAGGGGGCGCATCAGCCCCAGCATTTT	CASSFEGAHQPQHF
TRBV30	TRBJ1-6	TRBD1	once	TGTGCCTGGAGTGTACAGGGGAATTCACCCCTCCACTTT	CAWSVQGNSPLHF
TRBV4-3	TRBJ2-7	NA	NA	TGCGCCAGCAGCCAAGGGAGGGGGGGCTACGAGCAGTACTTC	CASSQGRGGYEQYF
TRBV5-1	TRBJ2-3	NA	NA	TGCGCCAGCAGCTTGGGGGGCACAGATACGCAGTATTTT	CASSLGGTDTQYF
TRBV30	TRBJ1-3	TRBD1	once	TGTGCCTGGGACAGGGGGCGAAACACCATATATTTT	CAWDRGRNTIYF
TRBV4-1	TRBJ1-2	NA	few	TGCGCCAGCAGCCGCATAGGGGTTTCCTATGGCTACACCTTC	CASSRIGVSYGYTF
TRBV30	TRBJ1-5	NA	NA	TGTGCCTGGAGTTCAATACCAGGTCAGCCCCAGCATTTT	CAWSSIPGQPQHF
TRBV19	TRBJ1-4	TRBD1	NA	TGTGCCAGTAGTCCGGACAGGGGGCTTGAAAAACTGTTTTTT	CASSPDRGLEKLFF
TRBV9	TRBJ1-2	NA	NA	TGTGCCAGCGGCGTAGACAGGAACTATGGCTACACCTTC	CASGVDRNYGYTF
TRBV2	TRBJ1-5	TRBD1	NA	TGTGCCAGCAGGACAGGGAATCAGCCCCAGCATTTT	CASRTGNQPQHF
TRBV21-1	TRBJ2-2	NA	few	TGTGCCAGCAGCAAAGACAGGGACACCGGGGAGCTGTTTTTT	CASSKDRDTGELFF
TRBV11-2	TRBJ1-2	TRBD1	few	TGTGCCAGCAGCTTACACAGGGGCTATGGCTACACCTTC	CASSLHRGYGYTF
TRBV2	TRBJ1-3	NA	NA	TGTGCCAGCAGTGAGACGGGACACTCTGGAAACACCATATATTTT	CASSETGHSGNTIYF
TRBV9	TRBJ2-7	TRBD2	NA	TGTGCCAGCAGCCCGGGACTAGGGTCCTACGAGCAGTACTTC	CASSPGLGSYEQYF
TRBV4-3	TRBJ2-5	TRBD2	NA	TGCGCCAGCAGCCAAGAGGACGCGGGGGGGCGGGAGACCCAGTACTTC	CASSQEDAGGRETQYF
TRBV11-2	TRBJ2-7	NA	once	TGTGCCAGCAGCCTTACCTACGAGCAGTACTTC	CASSLTYEQYF
TRBV6-5	TRBJ2-7	TRBD1	few	TGTGCCAGCAGTTATTACCAGGGGGCCTACGAGCAGTACTTC	CASSYYQGAYEQYF
TRBV27	TRBJ1-5	NA	NA	TGTGCCAGCAGTTTTTCCGGGGGCAATCAGCCCCAGCATTTT	CASSFSGGNQPQHF
TRBV4-2	TRBJ2-3	NA	once	TGTGCCAGCAGCTCAGGGGCAGATACGCAGTATTTT	CASSSGADTQYF
TRBV6-6	TRBJ1-4	NA	NA	TGTGCCAGCAGTTACTCGGGGGCTAATGAAAAACTGTTTTTT	CASSYSGANEKLFF
TRBV29-1	TRBJ2-7	NA	NA	TGCAGCGTTTCTAGCGCAGCCTACGAGCAGTACTTC	CSVSSAAYEQYF
TRBV10-1	TRBJ2-5	NA	once	TGCGCCAGCAGTGAGTCGGGGGAAGAGACCCAGTACTTC	CASSESGEETQYF
TRBV5-1	TRBJ1-1	NA	NA	TGCGCCAGCAGCTTGGGACAGGCAATGAACACTGAAGCTTTCTTT	CASSLGQAMNTEAFF